A single sample is the source of the 8 T cell receptor beta chains below, sequenced in a study of blood T cell repertoires in COVID-19. This table comes from immunoSEQ multiplex PCR, and its TCRdb copy is limited to in-frame clones, with some not included. The sample lists roughly 350,000 clones; 80% to 95% were seen once. The specimen was PBMCs or T cells enriched from blood (not recorded which). Source of these receptors: a woman aged 25-40 years who had recovered from COVID-19.

This chain links TRBV4-1 with TRBJ2-6, with TRBD2 matching 12 bases. In germline, CDR1 is MGHRA, CDR2 YSYEKL. Trimming cost V 4 bases and J 0 bases; bases outside gene matches: 7. This CDR3 has 19 residues. CDR3 sequence reads: CASSREGLAGFSGANVLTF. The CDR3 nucleotides are TGCGCCAGCAGCCGGGAAGGACTAGCGGGGTTCTCTGGGGCCAACGTCCTGACTTTC.

The chain joins TRBV19 to TRBJ1-6; 7 bases match TRBD1. The V gene end was trimmed by 5 bases and the J gene end by 6 bases; junction bases not matched to a gene: 4. From germline, CDR1 is LNHDA and CDR2 SQIVND (reference sequence). This CDR3 region has 14 residues. CDR3 DNA: TGTGCCAGTAGTTCGACAGGGCGTAATTCACCCCTCCACTTT. Its protein is CASSSTGRNSPLHF.

The chain links TRBV9 to TRBJ2-7; TRBD2 matches at 9 bases. Germline V lookup: CDR1 SGDLS, CDR2 YYNGEE. This CDR3 has 14 residues. Trimming cost V 4 bases and J 5 bases; bases outside gene matches: 7. In DNA form, the CDR3 reads TGTGCCAGCAGCTCGGAGCGGGGGGCGAACGAGCAGTACTTC. As protein: CASSSERGANEQYF.

The chain combines TRBV4-3 with TRBJ2-1; D unresolved. The V gene's germline CDR1 is LGHNA and CDR2 YSLEER. This CDR3 contains 15 residues. V dropped 1 base and J dropped 3 bases, with 10 bases sitting between them. CDR3 nucleotides: TGCGCCAGCAGCCAAGCCTGGGCCTACTACAATGAGCAGTTCTTC. This sequence encodes CASSQAWAYYNEQFF.

This clone occurred once. This sequence joins TRBV9 and TRBJ1-3; no clear D gene. The CDR3 covers 16 residues. Per the germline V gene, CDR1 is SGDLS and CDR2 is YYNGEE. The V and J ends lost 4 bases and 0 bases respectively, with 14 bases between them. CDR3 bases: TGTGCCAGCAGCCCTCTGGACGGGAGCTCTGGAAACACCATATATTTT. Translation gives CASSPLDGSSGNTIYF.

The rearrangement links TRBV28 to TRBJ2-1; TRBD1 matches at 10 bases. Germline CDR1 and CDR2: MDHEN and SYDVKM. The CDR3 has 15 residues. Trimming took 3 bases from V and 9 from J; bases not matched to a gene: 8. The CDR3, as DNA: TGTGCCAGCAGTTTGGGGACAGGGGATTTGGGTGAGCAGTTCTTC. This sequence encodes CASSLGTGDLGEQFF.

CDR3 bases: TGTGCCAGCATGGATACCACGGGGGGATACCCCTCTGGTGGCTACACCTTC. Translated, it gives CASMDTTGGYPSGGYTF. The chain links TRBV2 to TRBJ1-2; the D gene is possibly TRBD1 (5 bases). In germline, CDR1 is SNHLY, CDR2 FYNNEI. V was cut by 7 bases and J by 7 bases, with 28 bases left in between. The CDR3 loop spans 17 amino acids.

This chain connects TRBV12-3 or TRBV12-4 to TRBJ2-7; no clear D gene. The CDR3 sequence is 11 residues long. V lost 3 bases and J lost 7, with 7 bases in between. For the CDR3, the DNA is TGTGCCAGCAGTTTCTTAGAGGAGCAGTACTTC. As protein: CASSFLEEQYF.